The subject of this entry is one T cell receptor (beta chain). What it recognizes is unknown. One junction end disagrees with the germline gene, perhaps due to a read error. This specimen comes from a study of response to subunit inactivated influenza vaccine. Findings and limits, study-wide: Authors suggested few new T cells are recruited by each seasonal influenza vaccination.

The germline V gene encodes CDR1 SQVTM and CDR2 ANQGSEA. The CDR3 runs 15 residues. TCRdb re-called the RT-PCR reads through MiXCR, storing one row per CDR3 protein. The sample records about 520,000 distinct CDR3 sequences, around 25% being singletons. This material consisted of CD4+ T cells sorted from PBMCs, taken approximately 5 days after vaccination. V gene TRBV29-1 combines with J gene TRBJ2-7, with TRBD1 as a possible D gene (6 bases). The sequence derives from a man in his fifties who received an inactivated influenza vaccine. The CDR3 reads CSVEVEGGSSYEQYF. The CDR3 DNA reads TGCAGCGTCGAAGTTGAAGGGGGATCCTCCTACGAGCAGTACTTC.